The source of this TCR beta chain is a study of blood T cells in healthy people across ages. A J-beta primer mix and a sample-barcoded 5' primer were used in a second PCR of roughly 7 to 12 cycles. TCRdb re-derived calls from the 5' RACE reads in MiXCR, one entry per CDR3 protein. The repertoire holds more than 800,000 distinct CDR3 sequences, with around 30% as singletons. The V gene's germline CDR1 is PRHDT and CDR2 FYEKMQ (reference sequence). The CDR3 runs 19 residues. Trimming cost V 5 bases and J 0 bases; bases outside gene matches: 16. The study, taken as a whole, reports: Estimates based on one million T cells were treated as lower bounds. Per million T cells, the diversity of TCR beta decreased roughly linearly as age advanced.

As concerns this clonotype: Its antigen is unknown.

The chain is built from TRBV13 and TRBJ2-4; TRBD2 matches at 7 bases. Material for sequencing was blood. This TCR was recovered from a woman older than 75 in good health. The CDR3 protein is CASSQDVWGGRVAKNIQYF. CDR3 coding DNA: TGTGCCAGCAGCCAAGATGTCTGGGGAGGGCGGGTAGCCAAAAACATTCAGTACTTC.